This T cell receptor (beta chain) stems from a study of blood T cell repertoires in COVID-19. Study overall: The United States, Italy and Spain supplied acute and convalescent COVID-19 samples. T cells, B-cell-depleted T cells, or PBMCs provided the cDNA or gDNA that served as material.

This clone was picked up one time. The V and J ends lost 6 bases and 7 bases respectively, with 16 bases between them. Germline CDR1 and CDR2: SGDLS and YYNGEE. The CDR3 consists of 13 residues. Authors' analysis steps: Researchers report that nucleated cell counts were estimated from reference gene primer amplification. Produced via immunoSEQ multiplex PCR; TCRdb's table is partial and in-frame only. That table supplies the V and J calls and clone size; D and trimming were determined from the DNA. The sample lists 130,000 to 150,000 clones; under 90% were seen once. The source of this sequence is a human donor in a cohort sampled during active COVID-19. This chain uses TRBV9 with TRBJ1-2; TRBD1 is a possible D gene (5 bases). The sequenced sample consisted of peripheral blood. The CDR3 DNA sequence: TGTGCCAGCACCTCGGGGAGGGGTGGTGGCTACACCTTC. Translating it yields CASTSGRGGGYTF.